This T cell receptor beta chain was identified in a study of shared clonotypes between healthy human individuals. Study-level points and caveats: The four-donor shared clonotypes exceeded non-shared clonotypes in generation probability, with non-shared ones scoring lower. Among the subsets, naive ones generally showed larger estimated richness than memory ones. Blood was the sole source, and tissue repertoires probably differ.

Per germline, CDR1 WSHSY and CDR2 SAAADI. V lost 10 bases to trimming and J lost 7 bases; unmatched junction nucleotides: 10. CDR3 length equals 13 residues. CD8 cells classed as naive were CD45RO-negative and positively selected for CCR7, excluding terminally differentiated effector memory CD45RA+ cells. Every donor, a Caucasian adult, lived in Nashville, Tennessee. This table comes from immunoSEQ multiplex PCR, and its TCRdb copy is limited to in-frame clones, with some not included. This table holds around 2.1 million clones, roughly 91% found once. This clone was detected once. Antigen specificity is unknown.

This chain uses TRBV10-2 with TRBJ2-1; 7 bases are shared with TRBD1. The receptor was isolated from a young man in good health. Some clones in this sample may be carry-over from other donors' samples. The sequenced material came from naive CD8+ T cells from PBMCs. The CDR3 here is CATAKGRGNEQFF. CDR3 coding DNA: TGCGCCACGGCCAAAGGCAGGGGGAATGAGCAGTTCTTC.